The 32 T cell receptor beta chains reported below all come from one sample, sequenced in a study of Ad26.COV2.S vaccination and SARS-CoV-2 variants. The treatment denotes: about 20 received Ad26.COV2.S at low or high dose, single or two shots; 5 received placebo; per-sample allocation not given. Day 63 after the first vaccine or placebo injection was the time point for sampling. Sequenced by immunoSEQ multiplex PCR; TCRdb stores in-frame clones only, minus some. The repertoire holds 430,000 or so clones, with approximately 89% as singletons. The source was peripheral blood, collected in a trial of Ad26.COV2.S vaccine versus placebo. These receptors originate from a person between 18 and 65 years old who received the Ad26.COV2.S COVID-19 vaccine or a placebo.

This clone was picked up a small number of times. The gene calls are TRBV5-5 and TRBJ2-5; no definite D call. V was trimmed by 4 bases and J by 2 bases, leaving 21 bases between them. The CDR3 loop spans 17 amino acids. Germline V CDR1 and CDR2: SGHKS, YYEKEE (reference sequence). CDR3: CASSPTLSIWEQETQYF. As DNA, the CDR3 is TGTGCCAGCAGCCCGACTCTTAGTATCTGGGAACAAGAGACCCAGTACTTC. Supplemented by reference TRBV5-5 and TRBJ2-5, the full variable domain reads DAGVTQSPTHLIKTRGQQVTLRCSPISGHKSVSWYQQVLGQGPQFIFQYYEKEERGRGNFPDRFSARQFPNYSSELNVNALLLGDSALYLCASSPTLSIWEQETQYFGPGTRLLVL.

V gene TRBV18 combines with J gene TRBJ2-3, with 9 positions matching TRBD1. The germline gives CDR1 KGHSH, CDR2 LQKENI. V lost 2 bases and J lost 5; bases outside the gene matches: 5. CDR3 length equals 15 residues. The CDR3 sequence: CASSPLTGGEDTQYF. CDR3 in DNA: TGTGCCAGCTCACCATTGACAGGGGGTGAAGATACGCAGTATTTT.

The genes are TRBV28 and TRBJ1-6; D is unresolved. Trimming took off 2 bases at V and 10 bases at J, with 9 bases between the two ends. This CDR3 has 13 residues. Germline V CDR1 and CDR2: MDHEN, SYDVKM. The DNA for the CDR3 is TGTGCCAGCAGTTTAATCTCCGCCTCACCCCTCCACTTT. Translation: CASSLISASPLHF.

The J gene is TRBJ2-3, the V gene TRBV19; perhaps TRBD1 as D (6 bases). Per germline, CDR1 LNHDA and CDR2 SQIVND (reference sequence). V was clipped by 3 bases and J by 1 base, with 8 bases between them. CDR3 length equals 14 residues. CDR3 region: CASSIRQGTDTQYF. The CDR3 region has the DNA TGTGCCAGTAGTATTAGACAGGGCACAGATACGCAGTATTTT.

The rearrangement joins TRBV15 to TRBJ2-5, with D uncertain. CDR3 size: 12 residues. Germline V CDR1 and CDR2: LNHNV, YYDKDF (reference sequence). V was pared by 0 bases and J by 5 bases, with 4 bases between. CDR3 coding DNA: TGTGCCACCAGCAGAGAGTCGGAGACCCAGTACTTC. This encodes CATSRESETQYF.

V and J are TRBV6-6 and TRBJ1-6, with a possible D match to TRBD1 (6 bases). The CDR3 covers 15 residues. CDR1 and CDR2 from the germline V gene are MNHNY and SVGAGI (reference sequence). The germline V and J ends were trimmed by 2 bases and 14 bases, with 19 bases remaining between them. The CDR3 protein is CASSYPTGVAGALHF. CDR3 DNA sequence: TGTGCCAGCAGTTACCCGACAGGAGTGGCCGGAGCCCTCCACTTT.

This chain links TRBV18 with TRBJ2-7; D might be TRBD1 or TRBD2, each matching 5 bases. CDR3 length equals 15 residues. Trimming stripped 2 bases from V and 1 base from J, with 12 bases between. Looked up from germline, CDR1 is KGHSH and CDR2 is LQKENI. The CDR3 region is CASSPSRDRSYEQYF. CDR3 sequence (DNA): TGTGCCAGCTCACCATCTCGGGACCGGTCCTACGAGCAGTACTTC.

The chain couples TRBV11-3 to TRBJ2-7; maybe TRBD2 (6 bases). The V end was cut by 1 base, the J end by 2 bases, with 9 bases between. The CDR3 extends over 14 amino acids. Germline V gives CDR1 SGHNT, CDR2 YENEEA. CDR3 bases: TGTGCCAGCAGCTTAGTTAGCGGAGCCTACGAGCAGTACGTC. It codes for CASSLVSGAYEQYV.

Here the CDR3 DNA reads TGTGCCAGCAGCCTCCCCTGGCCGTTAAGCACAGATACGCAGTATTTT. Its protein is CASSLPWPLSTDTQYF. The J gene is TRBJ2-3, the V gene TRBV3-1 (or the pseudogene TRBV3-2), with D uncertain. Germline V gives CDR1 LGHDT, CDR2 YNNKEL (reference sequence). The length of the CDR3 is 16 residues. V lost 4 bases and J lost 0, with 14 bases in between.

The rearrangement links TRBV6-2 or TRBV6-3 to TRBJ2-7; D gene uncertain. Germline assignment: CDR1 MNHEY and CDR2 SVGEGT. Trimming took off 0 bases at V and 0 bases at J, with 6 bases between the two ends. This CDR3 region has 14 residues. Here the CDR3 reads CASSYSGRSYEQYF. The CDR3 DNA sequence: TGTGCCAGCAGTTACTCCGGCCGCTCCTACGAGCAGTACTTC.

On this clone: This specimen includes other DNA sequences encoding the same CDR3. V and J are TRBV30 and TRBJ1-5; D remains unclear. Trimming shortened V by 1 base and J by 0 bases, and 7 bases separated the two germline ends. The V gene's germline CDR1 is GTSNPN and CDR2 SVGIG (reference sequence). The CDR3 is made up of 14 amino acids. DNA of the CDR3: TGTGCCTGGAGTGGAGTTTATAGCAATCAGCCCCAGCATTTT. Encoded protein: CAWSGVYSNQPQHF. The full variable domain, completed using reference TRBV30 and TRBJ1-5, is SQTIHQWPATLVQPVGSPLSLECTVEGTSNPNLYWYRQAAGRGLQLLFYSVGIGQISSEVPQNLSASRPQDRQFILSSKKLLLSDSGFYLCAWSGVYSNQPQHFGDGTRLSIL.

The rearrangement uses TRBV30 and TRBJ1-2; D uncertain. Trimming took off 3 bases at V and 2 bases at J, with 10 bases between the two ends. CDR3 length equals 13 residues. The germline V gene has CDR1 GTSNPN and CDR2 SVGIG (reference sequence). The chain's CDR3 is CAWRQFANYGYTF. For the CDR3, the DNA is TGTGCCTGGAGGCAGTTCGCGAACTATGGCTACACCTTC.

This chain links TRBV19 with TRBJ2-7, with 8 bases fitting TRBD1. This CDR3 comprises 14 residues. Germline V gene lookup returns CDR1 LNHDA and CDR2 SQIVND (reference sequence). V was pared by 5 bases and J by 0 bases, with 3 bases of the junction left unmatched. CDR3 amino acids: CASSQGTGSYEQYF. The CDR3, as DNA: TGTGCCAGTAGTCAGGGGACAGGCTCCTACGAGCAGTACTTC.

The V and J genes are TRBV18 and TRBJ1-1; D may be TRBD1 (6 bases). Germline lookup yields CDR1 KGHSH and CDR2 LQKENI. The CDR3 extends over 14 amino acids. Trimming shortened V by 3 bases and J by 4 bases, and 12 bases separated the two germline ends. The CDR3 nucleotides are TGTGCCAGCTCACCGCTAACAGGGATCACTGAAGCTTTCTTT. Translated, it gives CASSPLTGITEAFF.

The chain has TRBV6-1 and TRBJ1-3, with TRBD1 identical over 9 bases. In germline, CDR1 is MNHNS, CDR2 SASEGT. V was clipped by 3 bases and J by 2 bases; unmatched bases: 2. This CDR3 has 15 amino acids. The CDR3 reads CASSDGTGPGNTIYF. Here the CDR3 DNA reads TGTGCCAGCAGTGATGGGACAGGGCCTGGAAACACCATATATTTT.

This clone came up once. The V call is TRBV28, the J call TRBJ1-2; D perhaps matches TRBD1 (5 bases). Per germline, CDR1 MDHEN and CDR2 SYDVKM. The CDR3 totals 16 residues. Trimming cost V 4 bases and J 7 bases, with 22 bases left between them. The CDR3 sequence: CASSSRDAQWVRGYTF. The CDR3 bases are TGTGCCAGCAGTTCTCGGGACGCCCAATGGGTTCGTGGCTACACCTTC.

The chain links TRBV28 to TRBJ2-7; D could derive from TRBD1 or TRBD2 (5 bases each). Deletions cut 2 bases from V and 6 bases from J, with 14 bases between. This CDR3 has 14 amino acids. The germline V gene has CDR1 MDHEN and CDR2 SYDVKM. The CDR3: CASSLARGDREQYV. The CDR3 coding sequence is TGTGCCAGCAGTTTAGCGAGGGGTGACCGCGAGCAGTACGTC.

This chain joins TRBV11-2 and TRBJ1-6, with 7 bases fitting TRBD1. Germline CDR1 SGHAT, CDR2 FQNNGV. V shed 2 bases and J 10 bases; nucleotides not matched to a gene: 5. This CDR3 spans 14 amino acids. The CDR3 nucleotides are TGTGCCAGCAGCTTAATACAGGGGCGATCACCCCTCCACTTT. Translated, it gives CASSLIQGRSPLHF.

The chain employs TRBV29-1 and TRBJ2-1; 7 positions match TRBD2. Trimming cost V 6 bases and J 4 bases; bases outside gene matches: 3. Germline V gene lookup returns CDR1 SQVTM and CDR2 ANQGSEA. The CDR3 is 12 amino acids. The CDR3 here is CSVGGLYNEQFF. The CDR3 bases are TGCAGCGTGGGGGGACTATACAATGAGCAGTTCTTC.

The chain combines TRBV14 with TRBJ1-6; the D gene is possibly TRBD1 (6 bases). This CDR3 region has 15 residues. Germline loops: CDR1 SGHDN, CDR2 FVKESK. Trimming took 8 bases from V and 4 from J, leaving 15 bases between them. CDR3 sequence (DNA): TGTGCCAGCCGGGGGCAGCCCGCATATAATTCACCCCTCCACTTT. Its translation: CASRGQPAYNSPLHF.

The sample holds a few counts of this clone. The CDR3 DNA sequence: TGCGCCAGCAGCTTAGGGACACTACCCTTTCGGGCCGCCTACGAGCAGTACTTC. Protein product: CASSLGTLPFRAAYEQYF. The rearrangement uses TRBV5-1 and TRBJ2-7; tentatively, D is TRBD1 (6 bases). CDR1 and CDR2 (germline): SGHRS, YFSETQ. This CDR3 has 18 residues. Between the trimmed V and J ends, which lost 2 bases and 2 bases, there was a span of 23 bases.

The rearrangement links TRBV7-3 to TRBJ2-1; weak D call: TRBD1 (5 bases). The CDR3 contains 13 residues. The V end lost 0 bases, the J end lost 10 bases, and 10 bases lay between the germline ends. Germline V gene sequence: CDR1 SGHTA, CDR2 FQGTGA. CDR3 sequence (DNA): TGTGCCAGCAGCTTAACCGCAGGGAAAGAGCAGTTCTTC. It codes for CASSLTAGKEQFF.

The chain recombines TRBV9 with TRBJ1-2; a possible D gene is TRBD1 (6 bases). V dropped 4 bases and J dropped 5 bases, with 15 bases sitting between them. The CDR3 covers 14 residues. CDR1 and CDR2 (germline): SGDLS, YYNGEE. The CDR3 is CASSPRQEEYGYTF. The CDR3 nucleotides read TGTGCCAGCAGCCCAAGACAGGAGGAATATGGCTACACCTTC.

This chain connects TRBV4-3 to TRBJ1-2; the D is unclear. Germline CDR1 and CDR2: LGHNA and YSLEER. This CDR3 comprises 15 residues. V dropped 1 base and J dropped 4 bases, with 13 bases sitting between them. CDR3 residues: CASSQGLGLSYGYTF. CDR3 coding DNA: TGCGCCAGCAGCCAAGGCTTGGGGTTATCCTATGGCTACACCTTC.

About this clone: The junction shows a germline mismatch at one end, possibly a read error. The chain is built from TRBV20-1 and TRBJ2-7, with 7 bases aligning to TRBD1. CDR3 size: 11 residues. Germline V CDR1 and CDR2: DFQATT, SNEGSKA (reference sequence). CDR3 sequence reads: CSAQGPAGKDF. For the CDR3, the DNA is TGCAGTGCACAGGGGCCGGCGGGTAAGGACTTC.

The rearrangement links TRBV28 to TRBJ1-2; D not resolved. V was clipped by 2 bases and J by 1 base, with 5 bases between them. CDR3 length: 13 amino acids. CDR1 is MDHEN and CDR2 is SYDVKM in the germline V gene. The CDR3 is CASSLRHNYGYTF. The CDR3, as DNA: TGTGCCAGCAGTTTAAGACATAACTATGGCTACACCTTC.

The V call is TRBV30, the J call TRBJ2-7; 10 nucleotides align to TRBD1. After removal of 7 bases from V and 1 base from J, the junction contained 4 bases not matched to a gene. The CDR3 extends over 13 amino acids. Germline V CDR1 and CDR2: GTSNPN, SVGIG (reference sequence). The DNA for the CDR3 is TGTGCCTTTTGGGACAGGGGTTCCTACGAGCAGTACTTC. Residues: CAFWDRGSYEQYF.

This rearrangement joins TRBV7-3 to TRBJ2-1; 9 bases agree with TRBD2. This CDR3 comprises 16 residues. J gave up 5 bases and V 5 bases, and 10 bases lay outside the gene matches. Germline-derived CDR1 and CDR2 are SGHTA and FQGTGA. The CDR3 DNA sequence: TGTGCCAGCAGCCCCCAAGGACTAGCGTACAACAATGAGCAGTTCTTC. Residues: CASSPQGLAYNNEQFF.

The chain joins TRBV2 to TRBJ1-2; 9 bases map to TRBD1. The CDR3 runs to 14 residues. Germline values: CDR1 SNHLY, CDR2 FYNNEI. V shed 6 bases and J 5 bases; nucleotides not matched to a gene: 7. CDR3 in DNA: TGTGCCAGCAGCGAACAGGGGGCGAGGTATGGCTACACCTTC. Protein: CASSEQGARYGYTF.

The genes are TRBV6-4 and TRBJ2-1; TRBD2 is a possible D gene (6 bases). The CDR3 runs 13 residues. Per the germline V gene, CDR1 is MRHNA and CDR2 is SNTAGT. Trimming left V 3 bases short and J 9 bases short, with 12 bases between. In nucleotides, the CDR3 is TGTGCCAGCAGTGAGCTGGAGGGGAGTGAGCAGTTCTTC. This translates into CASSELEGSEQFF.

The V call is TRBV25-1, the J call TRBJ1-5; TRBD1 matches at 7 bases. The CDR3 runs 14 residues. Germline V CDR1 and CDR2: MGHDK, SYGVNS. J gave up 7 bases and V 3 bases, and 6 bases lay outside the gene matches. For the CDR3, the DNA is TGTGCCAGCAGTGACCTGGACAGGACCCAGCCCCAGCATTTT. This sequence encodes CASSDLDRTQPQHF.

The chain joins TRBV19 to TRBJ1-5; TRBD1 matches 9 bases. In germline, CDR1 is LNHDA, CDR2 SQIVND (reference sequence). The CDR3 sequence is 21 residues long. Trimming cost V 7 bases and J 0 bases; bases outside gene matches: 22. This chain's CDR3 is CASTSPTGQGSADYSNQPQHF. The CDR3 DNA sequence: TGTGCCAGTACGAGCCCAACGGGACAGGGATCGGCAGACTATAGCAATCAGCCCCAGCATTTT. The whole variable domain, filled in from reference TRBV19 and TRBJ1-5, reads DGGITQSPKYLFRKEGQNVTLSCEQNLNHDAMYWYRQDPGQGLRLIYYSQIVNDFQKGDIAEGYSVSREKKESFPLTVTSAQKNPTAFYLCASTSPTGQGSADYSNQPQHFGDGTRLSIL.